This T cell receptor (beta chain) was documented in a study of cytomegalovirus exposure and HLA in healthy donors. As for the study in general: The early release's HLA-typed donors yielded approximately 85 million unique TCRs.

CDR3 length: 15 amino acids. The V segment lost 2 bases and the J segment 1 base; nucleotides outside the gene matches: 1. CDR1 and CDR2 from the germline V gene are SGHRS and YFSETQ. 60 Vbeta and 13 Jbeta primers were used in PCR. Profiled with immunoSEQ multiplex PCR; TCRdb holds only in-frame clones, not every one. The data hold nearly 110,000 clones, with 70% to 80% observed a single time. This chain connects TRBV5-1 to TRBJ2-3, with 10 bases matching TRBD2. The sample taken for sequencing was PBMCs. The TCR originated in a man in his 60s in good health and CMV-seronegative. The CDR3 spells CASSFTSGGTDTQYF. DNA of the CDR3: TGCGCCAGCAGCTTTACTAGCGGGGGCACAGATACGCAGTATTTT.